This TCR beta chain comes out of a study of glioma-infiltrating T cells. General observations from the study: Only very few CDR3 sequences appeared in both tissue and blood. Tissue-blood divergence was below expectation in non-neoplastic patients, above in gliomas.

The iRepertoire nested amplicon-rescue multiplex PCR amplified TCR alpha and beta CDR3s from RNA. For one-step reverse transcription and amplification, about 90-400 ng of tissue mRNA or PBMC total RNA was used. TCRdb re-called the multiplex PCR reads through MiXCR, storing one row per CDR3 protein. The data show 90,000 to 100,000 distinct CDR3 sequences, approximately 39% seen once. In the case of this clonotype: Its specificity is not known. Sequence at one end of the junction differs from germline and may be a read error.

CDR1 and CDR2 from the germline V gene are SGHDN and FVKESK. This CDR3 is built from 13 residues. This TCR was recovered from a human donor with low-grade glioma or glioblastoma, undergoing nonglioma brain surgery, or in good health (not recorded which). Sequenced sample: glioma tissue, nonneoplastic brain tissue, or PBMCs (not recorded which). This chain links TRBV14 with TRBJ2-7, with D perhaps being TRBD1 or TRBD2 (5 bases each). This CDR3 reads CASSQLRGNKQYF. DNA of the CDR3: TGCGCCAGCAGCCAACTCCGGGGCAATAAGCAGTACTTC.